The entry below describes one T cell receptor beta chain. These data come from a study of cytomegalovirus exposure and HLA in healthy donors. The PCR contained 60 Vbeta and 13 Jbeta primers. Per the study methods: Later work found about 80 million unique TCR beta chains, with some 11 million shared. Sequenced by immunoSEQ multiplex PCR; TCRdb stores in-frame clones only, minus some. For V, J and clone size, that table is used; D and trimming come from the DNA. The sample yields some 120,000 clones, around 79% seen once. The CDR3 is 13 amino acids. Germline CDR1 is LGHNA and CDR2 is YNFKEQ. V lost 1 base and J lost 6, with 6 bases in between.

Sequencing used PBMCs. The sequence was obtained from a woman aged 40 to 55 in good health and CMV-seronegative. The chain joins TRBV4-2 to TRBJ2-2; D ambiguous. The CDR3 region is CASSQVRSGELFF. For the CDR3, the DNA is TGTGCCAGCAGCCAAGTCAGGTCCGGGGAGCTGTTTTTT.